This T cell receptor beta chain was identified in a study of blood T cell repertoires in COVID-19. Study details: The samples span acute and convalescent COVID-19 from the United States, Italy and Spain. T cells, B-cell-depleted T cells, or PBMCs provided the cDNA or gDNA that served as material.

Source study methods: Amplification from reference gene primers served as the basis for estimated nucleated cell counts. The data were produced by immunoSEQ multiplex PCR, yet TCRdb's version contains in-frame clones alone and is incomplete. V and J calls and clone size are given by that table; D and trimming were obtained from the DNA. Altogether about 260,000 clones are present, roughly 84% being singletons, with the ten largest covering approximately 4%. Unmatched junction bases numbered 6, after V lost 4 bases and J lost 2 bases. Germline loops: CDR1 SGHVS, CDR2 FQNEAQ. This CDR3 spans 16 amino acids.

This receptor was taken from a man aged 55 to 70 with acute or convalescent COVID-19. Input material: peripheral blood. The chain links TRBV7-8 to TRBJ2-2; 8 bases map to TRBD2. CDR3 in amino acids: CASSSGGGHNTGELFF. CDR3 nucleotide sequence: TGTGCCAGCAGCTCCGGCGGGGGGCATAACACCGGGGAGCTGTTTTTT.